The 13 T cell receptor beta chains reported below all come from one sample, sequenced in a study of T cell responses to AZD1222 COVID-19 vaccine. The method was immunoSEQ multiplex PCR; TCRdb's version includes in-frame clones alone and lacks a portion of them. The data hold 98,000 or so clones, with about 88% observed a single time. The sample was peripheral blood, taken 28 days after the second AZD1222 dose. The source of these receptors is an adult who received the AZD1222 COVID-19 vaccine.

This clone has just one count. CDR3 amino acids: CSVETDRNGPQHF. The CDR3 DNA reads TGCAGCGTTGAAACGGACCGGAATGGACCCCAGCATTTT. The chain is built from TRBV29-1 and TRBJ1-5, with D unresolved. Germline values: CDR1 SQVTM, CDR2 ANQGSEA. Trimming removed 2 bases from V and 10 bases from J, with 15 bases in between. The CDR3 length is 13 residues.

V and J are TRBV11-2 and TRBJ2-7, with 8 bases that match TRBD2. J gave up 4 bases and V 4 bases, and 9 bases lay outside the gene matches. Germline V lookup: CDR1 SGHAT, CDR2 FQNNGV. CDR3 length: 15 amino acids. This CDR3 is CASSSPGLDYYEQYF. In DNA form, the CDR3 reads TGTGCCAGCAGCTCCCCGGGACTAGATTATTACGAGCAGTACTTC.

This clone has a single count. The chain recombines TRBV5-4 with TRBJ2-3; unclear D gene. This CDR3 region has 12 residues. Trimming pared 4 bases from V and 7 bases from J, leaving 10 bases between. Germline V lookup: CDR1 SGHNT, CDR2 YYREEE (reference sequence). CDR3 amino acids: CASSTDGNTQYF. The CDR3, as DNA: TGTGCCAGCAGCACGGACGGTAATACGCAGTATTTT.

This clone was seen only once. The rearrangement links TRBV19 to TRBJ1-2; 8 nucleotides match TRBD1. The CDR3 is made up of 14 amino acids. CDR1 LNHDA and CDR2 SQIVND come from the germline V gene (reference sequence). V lost 6 bases and J lost 5; bases outside the gene matches: 8. DNA for the CDR3: TGTGCCAGTAGGGGGACAGGAGAAGCGTATGGCTACACCTTC. Translation gives CASRGTGEAYGYTF.

Only one count was recorded for this clone. The genes are TRBV19 and TRBJ1-2, with a weak D call TRBD1 (6 bases). The CDR3 totals 14 residues. Trimming shortened V by 2 bases and J by 1 base, and 8 bases separated the two germline ends. Germline-derived CDR1 and CDR2 are LNHDA and SQIVND (reference sequence). In DNA, the CDR3 is TGTGCCAGTAGTATACAGGGGATTAACTATGGCTACACCTTC. It specifies CASSIQGINYGYTF.

This chain connects TRBV5-4 to TRBJ2-5; 8 bases align to TRBD2. Germline trimming cut 4 bases from V and 5 bases from J; bases unmatched to any gene: 10. Germline CDR1 SGHNT, CDR2 YYREEE (reference sequence). The CDR3 runs 15 residues. CDR3 nucleotides: TGTGCCAGCAGCGAACGGCGGGGGGAGGGCGAGACCCAGTACTTC. This codes for CASSERRGEGETQYF.

This chain connects TRBV19 to TRBJ2-3, with 11 bases fitting TRBD2. J was trimmed by 4 bases and V by 7 bases; bases with no gene match: 4. Germline V gives CDR1 LNHDA, CDR2 SQIVND (reference sequence). The CDR3 extends over 14 amino acids. The CDR3 DNA sequence: TGTGCCAGTAAACAACTAGCGGGAGCAGATACGCAGTATTTT. This translates into CASKQLAGADTQYF.

The genes are TRBV19 and TRBJ2-1; 8 bases are a match to TRBD2. Germline V gene sequence: CDR1 LNHDA, CDR2 SQIVND (reference sequence). This CDR3 contains 15 residues. The trim removed 11 bases at V and 3 bases at J, leaving 12 bases unmatched. CDR3 coding DNA: TGTGCCTGCAAGGCTCTAGCGGGTGTCTACAATGAGCAGTTCTTC. As protein: CACKALAGVYNEQFF.

The rearrangement uses TRBV5-1 and TRBJ1-1, with 7 bases lining up with TRBD1. CDR3 length equals 16 residues. Per germline, CDR1 SGHRS and CDR2 YFSETQ. V dropped 4 bases and J dropped 4; count of bases not matched to a gene: 13. The CDR3 nucleotides read TGCGCCAGCAGCGCGTATCAGGGGGTCGAAAGCACTGAAGCTTTCTTT. Protein: CASSAYQGVESTEAFF.

The rearrangement links TRBV29-1 to TRBJ1-1; D uncertain. Trimming shortened V by 7 bases and J by 9 bases, and 15 bases separated the two germline ends. Germline loops: CDR1 SQVTM, CDR2 ANQGSEA. This CDR3 comprises 11 residues. This CDR3 reads CSAGPSRQAFF. The CDR3 region has the DNA TGCAGCGCCGGACCTAGTCGCCAAGCTTTCTTT.

This chain uses TRBV5-4 with TRBJ2-1; TRBD1 agrees at 8 bases. With 3 bases clipped from V and 7 bases from J, the junction kept 9 bases outside the gene matches. The CDR3 is 15 residues long. The germline V gene encodes CDR1 SGHNT and CDR2 YYREEE (reference sequence). CDR3 sequence: CASSSDPRTGNEQFF. DNA of the CDR3: TGTGCCAGCAGCTCGGACCCGAGGACAGGGAATGAGCAGTTCTTC.

The chain combines TRBV28 with TRBJ2-6; D is perhaps TRBD2 (5 bases). The CDR3 has 19 residues. The V end was cut by 6 bases, the J end by 0 bases, with 21 bases between. Germline V gene sequence: CDR1 MDHEN, CDR2 SYDVKM. The CDR3 DNA follows: TGTGCCAGCAGAAATTTGGACTTAGAGCCTATCTCTGGGGCCAACGTCCTGACTTTC. Translating gives CASRNLDLEPISGANVLTF.

This clone was seen only a few times. The chain combines TRBV3-1 (or the pseudogene TRBV3-2) with TRBJ1-2; tentative D call: TRBD1 (6 bases). Trimming cost V 6 bases and J 6 bases, with 17 bases left between them. The CDR3 has 14 amino acids. Germline lookup yields CDR1 LGHDT and CDR2 YNNKEL (reference sequence). The CDR3 nucleotides are TGTGCCAGCAGTCACAGGGACTTGGTGGATGGCTACACCTTC. Residues: CASSHRDLVDGYTF.